This TCR beta chain was recovered during a study of blood T cells in healthy people across ages (dated by TCRdb to the mid-2010s). For the wider study: Template switching captured roughly one uniquely barcoded TCR beta cDNA molecule per two T cells in model experiments. The study analyzed two additional independent replicas of 1 million unique cDNA reads from the same blood draw for two donors, one aged 18 to 30 and one aged 80 or older. Donors were grouped into four age groups: young (average roughly 17 years), middle-aged (39), aged (roughly 67) and long-lived (around 82). To avoid experimental bias, donors of different ages were randomly spread across the sequencing lanes. The study measured age-related changes in TCR beta repertoire diversity using deep sequencing normalized with unique cDNA molecular identifiers.

Systemically healthy Caucasian individuals from Russia, over 30 in total and aged roughly 6 to 90 years, were included as donors. Each donor gave roughly 9 milliliters of peripheral blood, drawn into EDTA-treated Vacutainer tubes. Ficoll-Paque density-gradient centrifugation was used to isolate PBMCs, with at least 7 million per sample. Total RNA was extracted from PBMCs with Trizol reagent, with at least 6 micrograms obtained per sample. For every donor, flow cytometry on a PBMC aliquot measured the percentage of naive CD45RAhigh/CD27high T cells. General study outcomes and caveats: Compared with the aged group, more naive CD4+ T cells, fewer expanded clones and increased TCR diversity were shown by the long-lived group, suggesting age selection. The CMV infection status of donors was not known, potentially confounding age-related changes in expanded clonotypes. Observed TCR beta diversity correlated strongly with the percentage of naive T cells measured by flow cytometry. Observed TCR beta diversity per million T cells fell roughly linearly with age, and a significant reduction was already apparent by age around 40. Estimates of total diversity based on one million sequenced T cells were considered lower bounds and underestimates. Conclusive comparison of naive and antigen-experienced compartments was prevented by the profiling of bulk unsorted PBMCs.

To prepare the library, 5' RACE was applied. A second PCR of 7 to 11 cycles was performed with a sample-barcoded 5' primer and a J-beta primer mix. Each TCR beta cDNA molecule received a unique molecular identifier from a template-switch 5' adaptor carrying 12 random nucleotides. Each sample yielded at least 3 million CDR3-containing paired-end reads. The Mint cDNA synthesis kit, primed by a TRBC-specific oligonucleotide, was used to synthesize first-strand cDNA from all RNA. After uracil-DNA glycosylase treatment, a first 18-cycle PCR used universal primers M1SS and BC2_uni_R on all cDNA. Per the original workflow: Each sample was normalized by randomly selecting 1 million high-quality reads, each carrying a distinct molecular identifier. Instead of being binned into consensus sequences, reads that shared molecular identifiers were thrown out. MiTCR, run with a Q25 quality threshold and the strictest error-elimination algorithm, handled CDR3 identification, clonotype clustering and error correction. A nonparametric unseen species model using Euler transformation provided a lower-bound estimate of total TCR beta diversity. TCRdb handled the public reads itself, with Q25 trimming in fastp and clone calling in MiXCR, and kept productive beta chains. Here each entry gathers all rows of one CDR3 protein and keeps the most common genes and DNA. In this record, the V and J calls reflect TCRdb's handling and not the investigators' own analysis. This sample has around 1,800,000 distinct CDR3 sequences in its table, and 30% to 40% of those were observed once. The ten largest clones capture around 23% of the sample.

CDR1 and CDR2 (SGHTA, FQGTGA) derive from the germline V gene. Trimming costs V 5 bases and J 7 bases, and their ends lie 17 bases apart. The CDR3 starts with the cysteine, ends with the phenylalanine, and has 15 residues. The only DNA kept is the CDR3, 45 bases in frame from the first base. Notes on this clonotype: The antigen it binds to is not known. Base qualities are missing; no much larger clone stands one base away.

This clonotype was sampled from a human donor in good health. The rearranged segments are TRBV7-3 and TRBJ1-4; a confident D gene designation cannot be given. Input material: blood. The CDR3 reads CASSLGVQAGEKLFF. The sequenced DNA is TGTGCCAGCAGCCTCGGTGTCCAGGCAGGTGAAAAACTGTTTTTT.